One T cell receptor (beta chain) is described in this entry. This record comes from a study of T cells in tuberculosis. Overall study: CD1B tetramers identified T cells specific for mycobacterial lipid GMM.

Sequencing used immunoSEQ multiplex PCR; TCRdb keeps in-frame clones, though not all of them. The sample has about 25,000 clones; around nine tenths are singletons. The receptor comes from a donor between 10 and 35 years old with latent tuberculosis or without tuberculosis infection. Some clones in this sample may be carry-over from other donors' samples. Sequenced input: PBMCs.

In DNA, the CDR3 is TGCGCCAGCAGCTTGGGGCAGGGTACTGAAAAACTGTTTTTT. Residues: CASSLGQGTEKLFF. V usage is TRBV5-1 and J usage is TRBJ1-4; maybe TRBD1 (5 bases). Trimming shortened V by 0 bases and J by 7 bases, and 10 bases separated the two germline ends. The CDR3 sequence is 14 residues long. The germline CDR1 and CDR2 sequences are SGHRS and YFSETQ.